Listed here are 27 T cell receptor beta chains from one sample, sequenced in a study of cytomegalovirus exposure and HLA in healthy donors. PCR primers comprised 60 Vbeta and 13 Jbeta primers. The repertoire was sequenced with immunoSEQ multiplex PCR; TCRdb's copy has only in-frame clones and lacks some. The sample lists tens of thousands of clones; about two thirds were seen once. The sample was PBMCs. These receptors were taken from a man between 45 and 60 years old in good health and CMV-seronegative.

The V gene is TRBV14, the J gene TRBJ2-2; the D is unclear. The CDR3 totals 14 residues. The V end was cut by 6 bases, the J end by 4 bases, with 12 bases between. Germline CDR1 reads SGHDN; CDR2 reads FVKESK. CDR3 in DNA: TGTGCCAGCAGTGGCCTAGACGGCACCGGGGAGCTGTTTTTT. Residues: CASSGLDGTGELFF. Full variable domain (missing parts from reference TRBV14 and TRBJ2-2): EAGVTQFPSHSVIEKGQTVTLRCDPISGHDNLYWYRRVMGKEIKFLLHFVKESKQDESGMPNNRFLAERTGGTYSTLKVQPAELEDSGVYFCASSGLDGTGELFFGEGSRLTVL.

This clone was counted between two and nine times. This sequence joins TRBV30 and TRBJ1-1, with 7 bases identical to TRBD1. Germline values: CDR1 GTSNPN, CDR2 SVGIG (reference sequence). J was trimmed by 4 bases and V by 5 bases; bases with no gene match: 4. There are 12 residues in the CDR3. The CDR3 DNA reads as TGTGCCTGGGGACAGGTCTTCACTGAAGCTTTCTTT. This sequence encodes CAWGQVFTEAFF.

This chain joins TRBV6-1 and TRBJ2-5, with 7 bases identical to TRBD2. The trim removed 6 bases at V and 6 bases at J, leaving 4 bases unmatched. The germline gives CDR1 MNHNS, CDR2 SASEGT. CDR3 length: 12 residues. In nucleotides, the CDR3 is TGTGCCAGCAGGGGTGGGACTAAGACCCAGTACTTC. This translates into CASRGGTKTQYF.

The chain couples TRBV19 to TRBJ1-2, with TRBD1 matching over 10 bases. The germline gives CDR1 LNHDA, CDR2 SQIVND (reference sequence). The trim removed 8 bases at V and 2 bases at J, leaving 8 bases unmatched. The CDR3 sequence is 15 residues long. The CDR3 here is CASGERQGANYGYTF. CDR3 nucleotides: TGTGCCAGTGGGGAGAGACAGGGGGCCAACTATGGCTACACCTTC. The whole variable domain, remainder taken from reference TRBV19 and TRBJ1-2, is DGGITQSPKYLFRKEGQNVTLSCEQNLNHDAMYWYRQDPGQGLRLIYYSQIVNDFQKGDIAEGYSVSREKKESFPLTVTSAQKNPTAFYLCASGERQGANYGYTFGSGTRLTVV.

This chain links TRBV27 with TRBJ2-4; the match to TRBD2 covers 11 bases. The length of the CDR3 is 16 residues. Germline lookup yields CDR1 MNHEY and CDR2 SMNVEV (reference sequence). Germline trimming cut 3 bases from V and 0 bases from J; bases unmatched to any gene: 1. CDR3: CASSFLAGGAKNIQYF. DNA for the CDR3: TGTGCCAGCAGTTTTCTAGCGGGAGGAGCCAAAAACATTCAGTACTTC.

This clone has just a few counts. This chain uses TRBV11-2 with TRBJ2-7, with 7 bases identical to TRBD1. Germline CDR1 and CDR2: SGHAT and FQNNGV. Germline trimming cut 5 bases from V and 5 bases from J; bases unmatched to any gene: 24. This CDR3 region has 19 residues. The CDR3 sequence: CASSHTGRLTGSPQDEQYF. The CDR3 DNA is TGTGCCAGCAGCCACACCGGCCGCCTGACAGGGTCCCCCCAGGACGAGCAGTACTTC.

This chain links TRBV15 with TRBJ2-6, with D possibly matching TRBD2 (5 bases). Trimming removed 8 bases from V and 0 bases from J, with 20 bases in between. Germline CDR1 is LNHNV and CDR2 is YYDKDF (reference sequence). This CDR3 region has 18 residues. This CDR3 reads CATDYPGGLRSGANVLTF. CDR3 nucleotide sequence: TGTGCCACCGATTACCCGGGCGGACTTCGCTCTGGGGCCAACGTCCTGACTTTC.

This clone was detected only a few times. The CDR3 region is CASSEADRSYNEQFF. The CDR3 nucleotides read TGTGCCAGCAGTGAAGCGGACAGGTCATACAATGAGCAGTTCTTC. The V call is TRBV6-1, the J call TRBJ2-1; 7 nucleotides line up with TRBD1. From germline, CDR1 is MNHNS and CDR2 SASEGT. J was trimmed by 4 bases and V by 0 bases; bases with no gene match: 3. The CDR3 is 15 residues long.

This clone has only one observation. The chain employs TRBV19 and TRBJ2-3, with D possibly TRBD1 on 6 matching bases. Deletions cut 5 bases from V and 4 bases from J, with 13 bases between. CDR3 length: 14 residues. The V gene's germline CDR1 is LNHDA and CDR2 SQIVND (reference sequence). This CDR3 reads CASSQPPGADTQYF. In DNA form, the CDR3 reads TGTGCCAGTAGTCAACCCCCAGGGGCAGATACGCAGTATTTT.

J is TRBJ1-2 and V is TRBV29-1, with TRBD1 matching 8 bases. The CDR3 spans 15 residues. The V and J ends lost 7 bases and 7 bases, in that order; junction bases with no gene match: 17. Germline V lookup: CDR1 SQVTM, CDR2 ANQGSEA. In DNA, the CDR3 is TGCAGCGGACATGTTGGTGCAGGGGGCCTGAGTGGCTACACCTTC. It translates to CSGHVGAGGLSGYTF.

The chain has TRBV11-2 and TRBJ1-6; 8 bases are a match to TRBD1. V lost 5 bases to trimming and J lost 9 bases; unmatched junction nucleotides: 12. Germline CDR1 is SGHAT and CDR2 is FQNNGV. The CDR3 loop spans 16 amino acids. CDR3 sequence reads: CASSTLRTGKSSPLHF. The CDR3 coding sequence is TGTGCCAGCAGCACCCTTAGGACAGGGAAGAGTTCACCCCTCCACTTT.

This clone has more than one count but fewer than ten. The chain is built from TRBV18 and TRBJ2-1, with TRBD2 matching 7 bases. Germline-derived CDR1 and CDR2 are KGHSH and LQKENI. J lost 6 bases, V lost 6 bases, and 5 bases had no gene match. The length of the CDR3 is 13 residues. The CDR3 coding sequence is TGTGCCAGCTCGGAAGCTAGCGGCAATGAGCAGTTCTTC. The encoded protein is CASSEASGNEQFF.

The chain's CDR3 is CASSHSTGDTGELFF. DNA for the CDR3: TGCGCCAGCAGCCACTCGACAGGGGACACCGGGGAGCTGTTTTTT. The chain employs TRBV4-3 and TRBJ2-2; 8 bases align to TRBD1. The germline V gene has CDR1 LGHNA and CDR2 YSLEER. The CDR3 has 15 amino acids. The V and J ends lost 3 bases and 3 bases, in that order; junction bases with no gene match: 3.

The V and J genes are TRBV30 and TRBJ1-2; 10 nucleotides agree with TRBD1. Per germline, CDR1 GTSNPN and CDR2 SVGIG (reference sequence). V dropped 8 bases and J dropped 2; count of bases not matched to a gene: 11. The length of the CDR3 is 15 residues. The CDR3 spells CAARDRGVANYGYTF. The CDR3 DNA sequence: TGTGCCGCCCGGGACAGGGGAGTTGCAAACTATGGCTACACCTTC. The full variable domain, with the rest looked up from reference TRBV30 and TRBJ1-2, is SQTIHQWPATLVQPVGSPLSLECTVEGTSNPNLYWYRQAAGRGLQLLFYSVGIGQISSEVPQNLSASRPQDRQFILSSKKLLLSDSGFYLCAARDRGVANYGYTFGSGTRLTVV.

This chain joins TRBV25-1 and TRBJ2-5, with D tentatively TRBD2 (5 bases). Trimming removed 4 bases at V and 5 bases at J, with 11 bases between. The germline gives CDR1 MGHDK, CDR2 SYGVNS. The CDR3 extends over 13 amino acids. CDR3 amino acids: CASSAGMGETQYF. CDR3 bases: TGTGCCAGCAGTGCGGGGATGGGGGAGACCCAGTACTTC.

The genes are TRBV7-8 and TRBJ2-2; D might be TRBD2 (6 bases). Looked up from germline, CDR1 is SGHVS and CDR2 is FQNEAQ. V was clipped by 2 bases and J by 5 bases, with 9 bases between them. This CDR3 has 14 residues. The CDR3 nucleotides are TGTGCCAGCAGCTTACCGGGAGTAACCGGGGAGCTGTTTTTT. The encoded protein is CASSLPGVTGELFF.

Only a few counts were recorded for this clone. The chain combines TRBV9 with TRBJ2-1; the match to TRBD2 covers 7 bases. The CDR3 runs 17 residues. V shed 3 bases, J shed 7 bases, and the junction held 16 bases outside the gene matches. Germline CDR1 reads SGDLS; CDR2 reads YYNGEE. CDR3: CASSARGGGYGLNEQFF. The CDR3 bases are TGTGCCAGCAGCGCTAGGGGCGGGGGATATGGGTTGAATGAGCAGTTCTTC.

V and J are TRBV6-5 and TRBJ1-1; D is unclear. Germline values: CDR1 MNHEY, CDR2 SVGAGI. The CDR3 loop spans 15 amino acids. Trimming removed 2 bases from V and 2 bases from J, with 12 bases in between. In DNA form, the CDR3 reads TGTGCCAGCAGTTACGTCCACGGAGTAAACACTGAAGCTTTCTTT. This sequence encodes CASSYVHGVNTEAFF.

The chain joins TRBV21-1 to TRBJ2-1; the table calls TRBD2, which could not be checked here. TRBV21-1 counts as a pseudogene. This CDR3 has 24 amino acids. The CDR3 here is CASSKRPAGASSADNHQVYNEQFF. In DNA form, the CDR3 reads TGTGCCAGCAGCAAACGGCCAGCGGGAGCGTCATCGGCCGATAACCATCAAGTGTACAATGAGCAGTTCTTC.

The V and J genes are TRBV4-1 and TRBJ1-1; perhaps TRBD1 as D (5 bases). Trimming took off 3 bases at V and 1 base at J, with 18 bases between the two ends. Per germline, CDR1 MGHRA and CDR2 YSYEKL. The CDR3 runs to 17 residues. The CDR3 spells CASSHRSGPGSNTEAFF. As DNA, the CDR3 is TGCGCCAGCAGCCACCGCTCGGGCCCAGGGTCGAACACTGAAGCTTTCTTT.

This chain joins TRBV25-1 and TRBJ1-2; D remains ambiguous. CDR1 MGHDK and CDR2 SYGVNS come from the germline V gene. With 6 bases removed from V and 7 bases from J, the gap between germline ends came to 12 bases. This CDR3 has 12 amino acids. The CDR3 coding sequence is TGTGCCAGCAGCGGTCACGGAGGTGGCTACACCTTC. It translates to CASSGHGGGYTF.

This clone appeared a single time. The chain couples TRBV5-1 to TRBJ2-2; 8 nucleotides line up with TRBD2. The germline gives CDR1 SGHRS, CDR2 YFSETQ. Germline trimming cut 3 bases from V and 5 bases from J; bases unmatched to any gene: 6. The CDR3 totals 15 residues. The CDR3 reads CASSWSGSETGELFF. As DNA, the CDR3 is TGCGCCAGCAGCTGGAGCGGGAGTGAAACCGGGGAGCTGTTTTTT. The full variable domain, rest sourced from reference TRBV5-1 and TRBJ2-2, is KAGVTQTPRYLIKTRGQQVTLSCSPISGHRSVSWYQQTPGQGLQFLFEYFSETQRNKGNFPGRFSGRQFSNSRSEMNVSTLELGDSALYLCASSWSGSETGELFFGEGSRLTVL.

V is TRBV7-9 and J is TRBJ1-2, with 7 bases identical to TRBD1. This CDR3 has 14 amino acids. Germline-derived CDR1 and CDR2 are SEHNR and FQNEAQ (reference sequence). After removal of 1 base from V and 6 bases from J, the junction contained 5 bases not matched to a gene. CDR3 sequence: CASSLVAGGHGYTF. The CDR3 nucleotides are TGTGCCAGCAGCTTAGTAGCAGGGGGACATGGCTACACCTTC. Complete variable domain (other parts from reference TRBV7-9 and TRBJ1-2): DTGVSQNPRHKITKRGQNVTFRCDPISEHNRLYWYRQTLGQGPEFLTYFQNEAQLEKSRLLSDRFSAERPKGSFSTLEIQRTEQGDSAMYLCASSLVAGGHGYTFGSGTRLTVV.

The chain combines TRBV7-2 with TRBJ1-5; TRBD1 might be the D (6 bases). Trimming removed 3 bases at V and 3 bases at J, with 12 bases between. The germline V gene encodes CDR1 SGHTA and CDR2 FQGNSA. This CDR3 is 15 amino acids long. The CDR3 protein is CASSFRKGDNQPQHF. In DNA, the CDR3 is TGTGCCAGCAGCTTCCGGAAGGGGGACAATCAGCCCCAGCATTTT.

The V call is TRBV7-9, the J call TRBJ2-2; 10 positions agree with TRBD2. This CDR3 region has 16 residues. Germline V gene sequence: CDR1 SEHNR, CDR2 FQNEAQ (reference sequence). V lost 5 bases and J lost 7; bases outside the gene matches: 10. The CDR3 DNA reads as TGTGCCAGCAGCCCCGGGACTAGCGCTCCTTACGGGGAGCTGTTTTTT. Its protein is CASSPGTSAPYGELFF.

In its sample, this clone was seen a few times. The chain combines TRBV5-5 with TRBJ2-7, with D hard to call. The germline CDR1 and CDR2 sequences are SGHKS and YYEKEE (reference sequence). V lost 2 bases, J lost 8 bases, and 11 bases lay in between. The CDR3 consists of 12 residues. The CDR3 region is CASSFSARQQYF. Written as DNA, the CDR3 is TGTGCCAGCAGCTTTAGTGCGAGGCAGCAGTACTTC.

DNA of the CDR3: TGTGCCAGCTCACTGGGGTCGGGGAAAGGGACTGAAGCTTTCTTT. It translates to CASSLGSGKGTEAFF. The V gene is TRBV18, the J gene TRBJ1-1; D is uncertain. The CDR3 is 15 residues long. The ends were cut back, 4 bases at V and 5 bases at J, with 17 bases in the middle. Germline-derived CDR1 and CDR2 are KGHSH and LQKENI.